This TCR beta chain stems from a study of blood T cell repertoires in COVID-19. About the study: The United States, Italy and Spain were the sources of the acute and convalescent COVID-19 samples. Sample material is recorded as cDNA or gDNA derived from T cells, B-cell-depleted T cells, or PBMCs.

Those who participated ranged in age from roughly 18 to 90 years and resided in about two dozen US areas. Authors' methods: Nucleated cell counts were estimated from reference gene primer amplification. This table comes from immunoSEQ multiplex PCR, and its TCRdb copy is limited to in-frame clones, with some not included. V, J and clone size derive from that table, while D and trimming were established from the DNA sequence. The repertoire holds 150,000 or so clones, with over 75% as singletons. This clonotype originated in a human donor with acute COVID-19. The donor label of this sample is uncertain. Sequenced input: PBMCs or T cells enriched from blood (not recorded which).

CDR3 coding DNA: TGCGCCAGCAGTTCAGGGGATAGCAATCAGCCCCAGCATTTT. This encodes CASSSGDSNQPQHF. The genes are TRBV5-1 and TRBJ1-5; TRBD1 might be the D (6 bases). CDR1 and CDR2 from the germline V gene are SGHRS and YFSETQ. The ends were cut back, 5 bases at V and 0 bases at J, with 9 bases in the middle. The CDR3 extends over 14 amino acids.